A selection of T cell receptor beta chains follows, all from one sample in a study of T cells in pancreatic ductal adenocarcinoma. Clones were sequenced by immunoSEQ multiplex PCR, and TCRdb holds only the in-frame ones, with some missing. The repertoire holds approximately 97,000 clones, with nearly 95% as singletons. Sequencing was done on a sample of PBMCs. Receptors were obtained from a human donor with pancreatic ductal adenocarcinoma. Both conserved end residues are part of each CDR3. Each record gives: D gene, J gene, clone size, V gene, CDR3 DNA, CDR3 protein. A D gene is named only where the DNA matches it firmly. For some rows the clone size is stated as once, few or many, or as a class when expanded; others skip it.

TRBD2	TRBJ2-7	.	TRBV4-3	TGCGCCAGCAGCCAGGCCTACTTCGGGACTAGCGACTACGAGCAGTACTTC	CASSQAYFGTSDYEQYF
.	TRBJ2-2	.	TRBV18	TGTGCCAGCTCACCAGTCGAACAGCTAAACACCGGGGAGCTGTTTTTT	CASSPVEQLNTGELFF
TRBD2	TRBJ2-7	.	TRBV28	TGTGCCAGCAGTTCCCGGGGGGGTGGGGCCTACGAGCAGTACTTC	CASSSRGGGAYEQYF
.	TRBJ2-6	.	TRBV11-3	TGTGCCAGCAGCTCAGGTGGTGGGGCCAACGTCCTGACTTTC	CASSSGGGANVLTF
TRBD1	TRBJ2-1	.	TRBV5-1	TGCGCCAGCACCCCCGGGACAGGCAATGAGCAGTTCTTC	CASTPGTGNEQFF
.	TRBJ2-6	.	TRBV28	TGTGCCAGCAGTTCACTCCAGGGTTCTGGGGCCAACGTCCTGACTTTC	CASSSLQGSGANVLTF
TRBD1	TRBJ1-1	.	TRBV6-5	TGTGCCAGTCGGGACAGACAAAACACTGAAGCTTTCTTT	CASRDRQNTEAFF
TRBD2	TRBJ2-7	.	TRBV19	TGTGCCAGGGGGGAGGGGCGAACCTACGAGCAGTACTTC	CARGEGRTYEQYF
TRBD2	TRBJ2-1	once	TRBV13	TGTGCCAGCAGCTTAAGGTCCGGGACTATAAGAGAGCAGTTCTTC	CASSLRSGTIREQFF
.	TRBJ2-7	.	TRBV5-1	TGCGCCAGCAGCTTGGATTCCAGAACCTACGAGCAGTACTTC	CASSLDSRTYEQYF
.	TRBJ2-2	.	TRBV6-6	TGTGCCAGCAGTTCCCGAGGTCTTAGGAACACCGGGGAGCTGTTTTTT	CASSSRGLRNTGELFF
.	TRBJ1-2	.	TRBV9	TGTGCCAGCAGCGCTAGCGTCGGCTATGGCTACACCTTC	CASSASVGYGYTF